The clone carrying this TCR beta chain was counted a single time. Libraries were prepared by immunoSEQ multiplex PCR; TCRdb keeps only in-frame clonotypes and omits some of them. Of some 99,000 clones listed, approximately 90% are singletons. Germline CDR1 and CDR2: SGHVS and FNYEAQ. The junction had 13 bases not matched to a gene; V was cut back by 5 bases and J by 6 bases. This CDR3 contains 16 residues. The data belong to a study of identifying expanded T cells in peripheral blood. This chain connects TRBV7-6 to TRBJ1-5, with 7 bases aligning to TRBD1. Sequenced sample: blood. This TCR was sampled from a person aged 18 to 70 in good health. The CDR3 reads CASSKGNRGMRQPQHF. The CDR3, as DNA: TGTGCCAGCAGCAAGGGAAACAGGGGAATGCGTCAGCCCCAGCATTTT.